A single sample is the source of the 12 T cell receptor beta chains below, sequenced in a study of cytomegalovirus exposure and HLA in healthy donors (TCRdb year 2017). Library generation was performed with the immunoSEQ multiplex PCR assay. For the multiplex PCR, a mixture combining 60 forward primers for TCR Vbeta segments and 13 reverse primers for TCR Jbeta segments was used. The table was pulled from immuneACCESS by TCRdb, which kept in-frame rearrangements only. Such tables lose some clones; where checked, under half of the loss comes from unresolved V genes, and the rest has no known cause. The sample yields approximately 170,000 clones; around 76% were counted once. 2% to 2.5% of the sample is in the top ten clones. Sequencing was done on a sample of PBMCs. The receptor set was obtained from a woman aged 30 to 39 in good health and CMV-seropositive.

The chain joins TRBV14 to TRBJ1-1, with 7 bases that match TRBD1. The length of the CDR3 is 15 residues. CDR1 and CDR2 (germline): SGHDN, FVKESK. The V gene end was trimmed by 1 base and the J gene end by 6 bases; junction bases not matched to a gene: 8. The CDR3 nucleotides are TGTGCCAGCAGCCAAGGAGGGGGCCGCCGCGCTGAAGCTTTCTTT. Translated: CASSQGGGRRAEAFF. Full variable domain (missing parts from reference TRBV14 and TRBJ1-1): EAGVTQFPSHSVIEKGQTVTLRCDPISGHDNLYWYRRVMGKEIKFLLHFVKESKQDESGMPNNRFLAERTGGTYSTLKVQPAELEDSGVYFCASSQGGGRRAEAFFGQGTRLTVV.

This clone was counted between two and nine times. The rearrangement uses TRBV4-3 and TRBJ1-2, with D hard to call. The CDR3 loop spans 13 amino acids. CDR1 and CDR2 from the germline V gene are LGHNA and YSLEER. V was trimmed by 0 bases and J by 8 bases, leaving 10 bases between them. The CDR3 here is CASSQELAWGYTF. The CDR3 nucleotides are TGCGCCAGCAGCCAAGAGCTAGCCTGGGGCTACACCTTC.

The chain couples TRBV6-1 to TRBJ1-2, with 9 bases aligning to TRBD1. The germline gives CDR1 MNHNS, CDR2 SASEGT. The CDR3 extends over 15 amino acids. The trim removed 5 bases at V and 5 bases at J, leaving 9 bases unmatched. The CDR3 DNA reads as TGTGCCAGCAGTCTGCAGGGGACAGGGTGGTATGGCTACACCTTC. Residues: CASSLQGTGWYGYTF.

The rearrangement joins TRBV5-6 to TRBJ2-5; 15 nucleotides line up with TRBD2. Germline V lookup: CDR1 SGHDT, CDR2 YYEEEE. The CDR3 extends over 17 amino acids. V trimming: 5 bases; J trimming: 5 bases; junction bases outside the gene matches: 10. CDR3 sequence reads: CASRNGLAGGHGETQYF. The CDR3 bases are TGTGCCAGCAGGAACGGACTAGCGGGGGGGCATGGGGAGACCCAGTACTTC. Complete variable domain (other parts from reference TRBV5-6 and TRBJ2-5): DAGVTQSPTHLIKTRGQQVTLRCSPKSGHDTVSWYQQALGQGPQFIFQYYEEEERQRGNFPDRFSGHQFPNYSSELNVNALLLGDSALYLCASRNGLAGGHGETQYFGPGTRLLVL.

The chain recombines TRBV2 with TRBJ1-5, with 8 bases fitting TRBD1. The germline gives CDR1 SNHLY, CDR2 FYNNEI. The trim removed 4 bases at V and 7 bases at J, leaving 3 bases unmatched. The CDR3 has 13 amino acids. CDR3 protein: CASSGGQAQPQHF. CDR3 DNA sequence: TGTGCCAGCAGTGGGGGACAGGCGCAGCCCCAGCATTTT.

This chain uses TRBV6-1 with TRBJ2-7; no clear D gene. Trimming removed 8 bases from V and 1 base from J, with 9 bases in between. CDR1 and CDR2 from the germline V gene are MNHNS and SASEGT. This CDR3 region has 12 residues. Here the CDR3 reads CASGDGSYEQYF. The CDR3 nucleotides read TGTGCCAGCGGAGACGGTTCCTACGAGCAGTACTTC.

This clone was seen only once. The CDR3 DNA sequence: TGTGCCAGCAGCCCCTTTCTACTTAGCGGGGGGGCAGTTGAGCAGTTCTTC. It translates to CASSPFLLSGGAVEQFF. The gene calls are TRBV14 and TRBJ2-1; 11 bases fit TRBD2. The CDR3 consists of 17 residues. In germline, CDR1 is SGHDN, CDR2 FVKESK. After removal of 4 bases from V and 9 bases from J, the junction contained 14 bases not matched to a gene.

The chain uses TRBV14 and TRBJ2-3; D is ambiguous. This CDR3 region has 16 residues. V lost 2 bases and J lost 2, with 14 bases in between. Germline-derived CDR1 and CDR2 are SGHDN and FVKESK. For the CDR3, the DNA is TGTGCCAGCAGCCAATGGGCAGGTCCCTTCACAGATACGCAGTATTTT. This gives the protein CASSQWAGPFTDTQYF.

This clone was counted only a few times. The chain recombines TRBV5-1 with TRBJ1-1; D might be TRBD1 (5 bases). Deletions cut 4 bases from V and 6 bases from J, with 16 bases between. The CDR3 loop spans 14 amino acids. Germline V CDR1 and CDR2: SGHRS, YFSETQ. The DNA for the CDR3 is TGCGCCAGCAGCAGCAGGGTGGTCGACTCTGAAGCTTTCTTT. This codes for CASSSRVVDSEAFF.

In DNA form, the CDR3 reads TGTGCTAGTGGTCAGGGTTGGGTAGAGACCCAGTACTTC. Translation: CASGQGWVETQYF. The rearrangement joins TRBV12-5 to TRBJ2-5; D is perhaps TRBD1 (5 bases). This CDR3 has 13 residues. Deletions cut 5 bases from V and 4 bases from J, with 11 bases between. In germline, CDR1 is LGHNT, CDR2 FRNRAP. The full variable domain, rest sourced from reference TRBV12-5 and TRBJ2-5, is DARVTQTPRHKVTEMGQEVTMRCQPILGHNTVFWYRQTMMQGLELLAYFRNRAPLDDSGMPKDRFSAEMPDATLATLKIQPSEPRDSAVYFCASGQGWVETQYFGPGTRLLVL.

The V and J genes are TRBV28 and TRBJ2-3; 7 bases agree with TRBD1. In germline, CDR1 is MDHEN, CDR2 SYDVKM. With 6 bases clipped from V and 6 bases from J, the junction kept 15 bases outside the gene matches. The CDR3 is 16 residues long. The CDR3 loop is CASSQPRDRDGDTQYF. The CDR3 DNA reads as TGTGCCAGCAGCCAGCCCCGAGACAGGGATGGGGATACGCAGTATTTT.

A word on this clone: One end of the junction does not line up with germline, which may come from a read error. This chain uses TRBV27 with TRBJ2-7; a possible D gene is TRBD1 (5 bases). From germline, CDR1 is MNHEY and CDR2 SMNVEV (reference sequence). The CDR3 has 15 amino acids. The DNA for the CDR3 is TGTGCCAGCATGATTAGACAGTCTCTCTCCTACGGGCAGTACTTC. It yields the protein CASMIRQSLSYGQYF.